The next 16 T cell receptor beta chains were all read from a single sample in a study of graft-versus-host responses after intestinal transplantation. Their antigen targets remain unknown. Only in-frame clones appear in the TCRdb table, and some are missing; sequencing was by immunoSEQ multiplex PCR. The data hold fewer than 150,000 clones, with roughly nine tenths observed a single time. The sequencing here drew on unstimulated CD4+ T cells sorted from spleen or lymph node cells, taken before intestinal transplant. The origin of the receptors is a human donor who received an intestinal transplant.

This chain joins TRBV20-1 and TRBJ1-2; 8 bases are shared with TRBD1. Trimming at V came to 6 bases and at J to 6 bases, leaving 3 bases not matched to a gene. Germline V CDR1 and CDR2: DFQATT, SNEGSKA (reference sequence). This CDR3 spans 11 amino acids. The chain's CDR3 is CSARTGNGYTF. The CDR3, as DNA: TGCAGTGCAAGGACAGGGAATGGCTACACCTTC.

This rearrangement joins TRBV6-1 to TRBJ1-6; D perhaps matches TRBD1 (5 bases). Trimming removed 4 bases at V and 1 base at J, with 14 bases between. The germline CDR1 and CDR2 sequences are MNHNS and SASEGT. This CDR3 contains 17 residues. The CDR3 spells CASSGMAGSSYNSPLHF. CDR3 bases: TGTGCCAGCAGTGGAATGGCAGGGTCGTCCTATAATTCACCCCTCCACTTT.

The rearrangement uses TRBV30 and TRBJ2-7, with D uncertain. V lost 2 bases and J lost 6, with 11 bases in between. The CDR3 is 12 amino acids. Germline CDR1 reads GTSNPN; CDR2 reads SVGIG (reference sequence). The CDR3: CAWSPSSGEQYF. CDR3 bases: TGTGCCTGGAGTCCCTCGTCTGGCGAGCAGTACTTC.

This clone appeared once. The rearrangement links TRBV10-2 to TRBJ2-1; no firm D call. CDR1 WSHSY and CDR2 SAAADI come from the germline V gene. CDR3 length: 17 residues. V was clipped by 3 bases and J by 0 bases, with 15 bases between them. The CDR3 sequence is CASSDGIPASSYNEQFF. CDR3 nucleotides: TGCGCCAGCAGTGACGGCATACCCGCCAGCTCCTACAATGAGCAGTTCTTC.

This rearrangement joins TRBV11-3 to TRBJ2-7; 7 bases are a match to TRBD2. Per the germline V gene, CDR1 is SGHNT and CDR2 is YENEEA. V lost 2 bases to trimming and J lost 5 bases; unmatched junction nucleotides: 9. CDR3 length: 15 amino acids. CDR3 loop: CASSLSPRGGNEQYF. CDR3 sequence (DNA): TGTGCCAGCAGCTTATCACCTCGCGGGGGTAACGAGCAGTACTTC. The full variable domain, with the rest looked up from reference TRBV11-3 and TRBJ2-7, is EAGVVQSPRYKIIEKKQPVAFWCNPISGHNTLYWYLQNLGQGPELLIRYENEEAVDDSQLPKDRFSAERLKGVDSTLKIQPAELGDSAVYLCASSLSPRGGNEQYFGPGTRLTVT.

This clone was seen more than once but under ten times. The chain recombines TRBV6-5 with TRBJ2-7; the D is unclear. Germline V gene lookup returns CDR1 MNHEY and CDR2 SVGAGI. Trimming pared 2 bases from V and 0 bases from J, leaving 8 bases between. The CDR3 has 14 residues. The DNA for the CDR3 is TGTGCCAGCAGTTACACGGATAGCTCCTACGAGCAGTACTTC. This encodes CASSYTDSSYEQYF.

The chain links TRBV4-1 to TRBJ1-2; no reliable D call. The CDR3 length is 14 residues. In germline, CDR1 is MGHRA, CDR2 YSYEKL. Trimming shortened V by 4 bases and J by 3 bases, and 12 bases separated the two germline ends. CDR3 nucleotide sequence: TGCGCCAGCAGCCGCCCGGGCGGGGACTATGGCTACACCTTC. This sequence encodes CASSRPGGDYGYTF.

The gene calls are TRBV5-1 and TRBJ2-1, with 13 bases lining up with TRBD2. The V gene end was trimmed by 4 bases and the J gene end by 8 bases; junction bases not matched to a gene: 9. This CDR3 is 16 amino acids long. Germline values: CDR1 SGHRS, CDR2 YFSETQ. CDR3 loop: CASSPRTSGGTYEQFF. The CDR3 DNA reads TGCGCCAGCAGCCCGCGGACTAGCGGGGGAACTTATGAGCAGTTCTTC.

The chain joins TRBV7-2 to TRBJ2-3; D is ambiguous. The CDR3 contains 14 residues. CDR1 and CDR2 from the germline V gene are SGHTA and FQGNSA. V lost 2 bases to trimming and J lost 6 bases, with 12 bases between them. In DNA, the CDR3 is TGTGCCAGCAGCTTAATGCCCCCCTCGGATACGCAGTATTTT. Amino acids: CASSLMPPSDTQYF.

The chain recombines TRBV7-9 with TRBJ1-1, with TRBD1 matching 8 bases. Germline values: CDR1 SEHNR, CDR2 FQNEAQ (reference sequence). V was clipped by 2 bases and J by 5 bases; unmatched bases: 4. This CDR3 is built from 14 residues. CDR3 sequence: CASSLQGARTEAFF. The CDR3 DNA reads as TGTGCCAGCAGCTTACAGGGGGCGCGGACTGAAGCTTTCTTT.

The V and J genes are TRBV5-4 and TRBJ1-2, with D possibly matching TRBD1 (5 bases). Germline CDR1 SGHNT, CDR2 YYREEE (reference sequence). Deletions cut 0 bases from V and 2 bases from J, with 17 bases between. The CDR3 has 17 residues. CDR3 amino acids: CASSLGGLSATNYGYTF. CDR3 coding DNA: TGTGCCAGCAGCTTGGGGGGCCTCTCCGCAACAAACTATGGCTACACCTTC.

The V call is TRBV5-1, the J call TRBJ2-1, with 7 positions matching TRBD1. V dropped 4 bases and J dropped 4; count of bases not matched to a gene: 11. Per germline, CDR1 SGHRS and CDR2 YFSETQ. The CDR3 covers 16 residues. The CDR3 sequence is CASSPDPGTAYNEQFF. CDR3 DNA sequence: TGCGCCAGCAGCCCGGACCCCGGGACAGCTTACAATGAGCAGTTCTTC. Full variable domain (rest looked up from reference TRBV5-1 and TRBJ2-1): KAGVTQTPRYLIKTRGQQVTLSCSPISGHRSVSWYQQTPGQGLQFLFEYFSETQRNKGNFPGRFSGRQFSNSRSEMNVSTLELGDSALYLCASSPDPGTAYNEQFFGPGTRLTVL.

This sequence joins TRBV25-1 and TRBJ2-1; perhaps TRBD2 as D (6 bases). V lost 3 bases and J 3 bases, leaving 12 bases between the germline ends. Germline V gene lookup returns CDR1 MGHDK and CDR2 SYGVNS. The CDR3 has 15 residues. CDR3: CASSEEGVVYNEQFF. CDR3 sequence (DNA): TGTGCCAGCAGTGAGGAGGGTGTAGTCTACAATGAGCAGTTCTTC.

The rearrangement links TRBV10-2 to TRBJ2-7; TRBD1 matches at 9 bases. Germline lookup yields CDR1 WSHSY and CDR2 SAAADI. CDR3 length equals 13 residues. The V and J ends lost 3 bases and 6 bases, in that order; junction bases with no gene match: 3. This CDR3 is CASSDGTGREQYF. For the CDR3, the DNA is TGCGCCAGCAGTGATGGGACAGGGCGCGAGCAGTACTTC.

This clone was picked up a small number of times. J is TRBJ2-2 and V is TRBV9; the D call may be TRBD1 or TRBD2 (5 bases each). Germline loops: CDR1 SGDLS, CDR2 YYNGEE. This CDR3 is 12 amino acids long. Trimming removed 2 bases at V and 7 bases at J, with 6 bases between. The CDR3 region is CASSVGGGELFF. CDR3 nucleotide sequence: TGTGCCAGCAGCGTTGGGGGCGGGGAGCTGTTTTTT.

V gene TRBV11-2 combines with J gene TRBJ2-7; perhaps TRBD1 as D (5 bases). The V and J ends lost 3 bases and 2 bases respectively, with 14 bases between them. Germline values: CDR1 SGHAT, CDR2 FQNNGV. The CDR3 has 15 amino acids. The CDR3 here is CASSLVSGHPYEQYF. CDR3 nucleotides: TGTGCCAGCAGCTTGGTCTCCGGACATCCCTACGAGCAGTACTTC.